This T cell receptor beta chain was obtained from a study of breast tumors, draining lymph nodes, adjacent tissues. Study findings and constraints: Tumors had less TCR diversity than lymph nodes, more than nontumor tissue. The lymph node origin of tumor T cells was framed as consistent with a hypothesis, not demonstrated.

The lymph nodes were axillary draining lymph nodes from breast cancer patients. Trimming shortened V by 3 bases and J by 0 bases, and 8 bases separated the two germline ends. The CDR3 length is 14 residues. Germline CDR1 reads SGHNT; CDR2 reads YYREEE (reference sequence). A single record per CDR3 protein comes from TCRdb applying MiXCR to the multiplex PCR reads. The table lists some 130,000 distinct CDR3 sequences, 21% of them singletons. This clonotype appeared many times. Antigen specificity is unknown. The source of this sequence is a female donor with breast cancer. Some clones in this sample may be carry-over from other donors' samples. This chain joins TRBV5-4 and TRBJ2-3; D remains unclear. Material for sequencing was axillary lymph node tissue. CDR3 amino acids: CASSWASSTDTQYF. In DNA, the CDR3 is TGTGCCAGCAGCTGGGCGTCTAGCACAGATACGCAGTATTTT. Full variable domain (rest looked up from reference TRBV5-4 and TRBJ2-3): ETGVTQSPTHLIKTRGQQVTLRCSSQSGHNTVSWYQQALGQGPQFIFQYYREEENGRGNFPPRFSGLQFPNYSSELNVNALELDDSALYLCASSWASSTDTQYFGPGTRLTVL.